Listed below are T cell receptor beta chains from one sample, sequenced in a study of T cell clones after liver transplantation. Only in-frame clones appear in the TCRdb table, and some are missing; sequencing was by immunoSEQ multiplex PCR. The sample carries roughly 15,000 clones, roughly 84% recorded once. Here the sequenced sample was CD8+ T cells from blood, taken around 49 months after liver transplant. The receptor source for this set is a human patient who received a liver transplant. Some of the T cells might come from the graft donor. The CDR3 runs from the conserved cysteine through the conserved F or W. The D gene is left open where the match is weak. Not every row has a clone size; where given, it reads once, few, many or a size class.

>TRBJ2-1|TRBV19|once|TRBD2
CASNPAGGPDVGEQFF
TGTGCCAGTAACCCGGCGGGAGGGCCAGATGTGGGTGAGCAGTTCTTC
>TRBJ2-2|TRBV5-1|-|-
CASSLWSGAEVTGELFF
TGCGCCAGCAGCTTGTGGTCCGGGGCGGAGGTTACCGGGGAGCTGTTTTTT
>TRBJ2-1|TRBV4-1|-|TRBD2
CASSQDRSREWDEQFF
TGCGCCAGCAGCCAAGATCGGTCGCGGGAGTGGGATGAGCAGTTCTTC
>TRBJ2-7|TRBV7-9|-|-
CASSFPGTEQYF
TGTGCCAGCAGCTTCCCGGGGACCGAGCAGTACTTC
>TRBJ2-5|TRBV9|-|TRBD1
CASSVEGTGARETQYF
TGTGCCAGCAGCGTAGAGGGGACAGGGGCGCGGGAGACCCAGTACTTC
>TRBJ1-1|TRBV28|few|-
CASSLGPGLINTEAFF
TGTGCCAGCAGTTTAGGTCCGGGCCTGATTAACACTGAAGCTTTCTTT
>TRBJ2-1|TRBV5-1|few|-
CASSLIGDNEQFF
TGCGCCAGCAGCTTAATCGGGGACAATGAGCAGTTCTTC
>TRBJ2-7|TRBV5-1|-|-
CASSLEGPYEQYF
TGCGCCAGCAGCTTGGAGGGTCCCTACGAGCAGTACTTC
>TRBJ1-5|TRBV27|-|TRBD1
CASSYGQGNQPQHF
TGTGCCAGCAGCTACGGACAGGGAAATCAGCCCCAGCATTTT
>TRBJ2-1|TRBV19|-|-
CALSTGHNNEQFF
TGTGCCCTTTCGACCGGGCACAACAATGAGCAGTTCTTC
>TRBJ2-7|TRBV4-2|-|-
CASSQETLSYEQYF
TGTGCCAGCAGCCAGGAGACTTTATCCTACGAGCAGTACTTC
>TRBJ2-7|TRBV19|-|TRBD2
CASSWSSGYEQYF
TGTGCCAGTAGTTGGTCTAGCGGCTACGAGCAGTACTTC
>TRBJ2-1|TRBV4-1|-|TRBD1
CASSQENSAGQETYNEQFF
TGCGCCAGCAGCCAAGAAAATTCGGCGGGACAGGAAACCTACAATGAGCAGTTCTTC
>TRBJ2-7|TRBV28|medium-sized|-
CASLRDGAYEQYF
TGTGCCAGCCTCCGGGACGGAGCCTACGAGCAGTACTTC
>TRBJ1-5|TRBV4-2|few|TRBD1
CASSLEGQSNQPQHF
TGTGCCAGCAGCCTAGAGGGACAGTCAAATCAGCCCCAGCATTTT
>TRBJ2-7|TRBV18|-|TRBD1
CASRSTGTGAYEQYF
TGTGCCAGTCGTTCTACCGGGACAGGGGCCTACGAGCAGTACTTC
>TRBJ2-6|TRBV7-9|-|-
CASSLVSGANVLTF
TGTGCCAGCAGCTTAGTGTCCGGGGCCAACGTCCTGACTTTC
>TRBJ2-7|TRBV27|-|TRBD1
CASSLGTGIYEQYF
TGTGCCAGCAGCCTTGGGACAGGGATCTACGAGCAGTACTTC
>TRBJ1-1|TRBV6-1|-|TRBD1
CASSEALTGGTEAFF
TGTGCCAGCAGTGAAGCACTTACAGGGGGCACTGAAGCTTTCTTT
>TRBJ1-4|TRBV2|-|TRBD1
CASSAGTGAYEKLFF
TGTGCCAGCAGTGCCGGGACAGGGGCCTATGAAAAACTGTTTTTT
>TRBJ2-2|TRBV27|once|TRBD2
CASTSGPGLAGGRTGELFF
TGTGCCAGCACCTCCGGGCCGGGACTAGCGGGGGGGCGGACCGGGGAGCTGTTTTTT
>TRBJ2-1|TRBV7-3|-|-
CASAKRGSAYNEQFF
TGTGCCAGCGCCAAACGGGGATCCGCCTACAATGAGCAGTTCTTC
>TRBJ2-1|TRBV7-2|-|-
CASSLADGGGDEQFF
TGTGCCAGCAGCTTAGCGGACGGGGGAGGCGATGAGCAGTTCTTC
>TRBJ2-3|TRBV28|-|TRBD1
CASIAGTGEADTQYF
TGTGCCAGCATCGCCGGGACAGGGGAAGCAGATACGCAGTATTTT
>TRBJ2-7|TRBV6-1|-|TRBD2
CASSDLGEGERGPYF
TGTGCCAGCAGTGATTTAGGAGAGGGTGAGCGGGGACCGTACTTC
>TRBJ1-4|TRBV9|-|-
CASSEGGNNEKLFF
TGTGCCAGCAGCGAAGGAGGTAATAATGAAAAACTGTTTTTT
>TRBJ2-2|TRBV13|-|-
CASSLHTGELFF
TGTGCCAGCAGCCTCCACACCGGGGAGCTGTTTTTT
>TRBJ2-5|TRBV11-2|-|-
CASSLYAGQETQYF
TGTGCCAGCAGCTTATATGCGGGGCAAGAGACCCAGTACTTC
>TRBJ2-2|TRBV7-6|-|-
CASSLSGGGGELFF
TGTGCCAGCAGCTTAAGCGGAGGGGGCGGGGAGCTGTTTTTT
>TRBJ2-1|TRBV7-2|-|TRBD2
CASSPSGGALNEQFF
TGTGCCAGCAGCCCAAGCGGGGGGGCCTTGAATGAGCAGTTCTTC
>TRBJ1-2|TRBV7-2|few|-
CASRETGSYGYTF
TGTGCCAGCAGAGAGACAGGCAGCTATGGCTACACCTTC
>TRBJ2-1|TRBV7-8|once|-
CASSLPGVEQFF
TGTGCCAGCAGCCTCCCGGGGGTTGAGCAGTTCTTC
>TRBJ2-3|TRBV27|-|-
CASSIMGRDTQYF
TGTGCCAGCAGTATTATGGGCAGAGATACGCAGTATTTT
>TRBJ2-3|TRBV6-1|few|TRBD2
CASSDLAGGPEDTQYF
TGTGCCAGCAGTGACCTAGCGGGGGGGCCAGAAGATACGCAGTATTTT
>TRBJ2-4|TRBV7-9|-|TRBD2
CASSLERGGIQYF
TGTGCCAGCAGCTTAGAACGCGGGGGCATTCAGTACTTC
>TRBJ1-3|TRBV4-3|-|-
CASSQDRIELQSSGNTIYF
TGCGCCAGCAGCCAAGATAGGATTGAGTTACAGTCCTCTGGAAACACCATATATTTT
>TRBJ2-7|TRBV4-1|-|-
CASSRTPGVLNEQYF
TGCGCCAGCAGCCGAACCCCCGGGGTTTTGAACGAGCAGTACTTC